This T cell receptor (beta chain) appears in the sequencing data of a study of PD-1 blockade in classical Hodgkin lymphoma. CDR1 SGHNT and CDR2 YENEEA come from the germline V gene. The CDR3 has 16 amino acids. With V trimmed by 1 base and J by 6 bases, 9 bases remained unmatched. A remark on this clone: What it recognizes is unknown.

Time point indicated: cycle 4 day 1 (C4D1), after 5 to 7 weeks of nivolumab. Each patient experienced a relapse that followed autologous stem cell transplantation, and brentuximab vedotin exposure varied. The repertoire was sequenced with immunoSEQ multiplex PCR; TCRdb's copy has only in-frame clones and lacks some. Altogether roughly 40,000 clones are present, 60% to 70% being singletons, with the ten largest covering 3% to 3.5%. Study outcomes and limitations: At C4D1, TCR diversity had climbed significantly for CD4+ cells, though not for CD8+ cells. Baseline TCR diversity was reportedly lower in newly diagnosed patients than in healthy donors. It was reported as lower still in relapsed/refractory patients. Why the repertoires differ is still unclear, perhaps disease activity or prior therapy. Patients who responded completely had about the same baseline diversity as newly diagnosed patients.

The chain has TRBV11-3 and TRBJ2-7; TRBD2 matches at 10 bases. The TCR originated in a human donor with classical Hodgkin lymphoma. Sample: peripheral blood mononuclear cells (PBMCs), taken before the fourth cycle of nivolumab. The CDR3 protein is CASSLVAGGPVGEQYF. Written as DNA, the CDR3 is TGTGCCAGCAGCTTAGTAGCGGGAGGCCCCGTGGGCGAGCAGTACTTC.